These 24 T cell receptor beta chains originate from one sample sequenced in a study of shared clonotypes between healthy human individuals. Clones were read by immunoSEQ multiplex PCR, and TCRdb kept only the in-frame ones, dropping some. The table lists approximately 470,000 clones, 81% of them singletons, with more than 9.5% in the top ten. Source material: PBMCs. The receptors stem from a woman aged 40 to 55 in good health. Some clones in this sample may be carry-over from other donors' samples.

On this clone: A far larger clone is off by one base, so a read error is likely. This chain links TRBV28 with TRBJ2-5; no reliable D call. Germline-derived CDR1 and CDR2 are MDHEN and SYDVKM. The V gene lost 4 bases and the J gene lost 5 bases, with 11 bases spanning the gap. The CDR3 sequence is 13 residues long. In DNA form, the CDR3 reads TGTGCCAGCAGTTCGCCTCCAGCTGAGACCCAGTACTTC. Protein sequence: CASSSPPAETQYF.

Points on this clone: This likely traces to a read error, being one base from a far larger clone. The sample carries other DNA sequences with the same CDR3. The chain is built from TRBV30 and TRBJ1-2, with unresolved D. Trimming shortened V by 0 bases and J by 2 bases, and 7 bases separated the two germline ends. Germline V lookup: CDR1 GTSNPN, CDR2 SVGIG (reference sequence). This CDR3 has 13 amino acids. CDR3: CAWSVLTNYGYTF. The CDR3 region has the DNA TGTGCCTGGAGTGTATTGACAAACTATGGCTACACCTTC.

With respect to this clone: Its ends do not fully match the called genes, so a read error is possible. The V gene is TRBV7-3, the J gene TRBJ2-5; D is unclear. In germline, CDR1 is SGHTA, CDR2 FQGTGA. This CDR3 region has 13 residues. CDR3 coding DNA: TGTGCCAGCAGCCTAACAGTCGGGGAGACCCAGTACTTC. Its translation: CASSLTVGETQYF.

The J gene is TRBJ2-7, the V gene TRBV7-9, with 10 bases matching TRBD1. Trimming took 4 bases from V and 5 from J; bases not matched to a gene: 5. Per the germline V gene, CDR1 is SEHNR and CDR2 is FQNEAQ (reference sequence). The CDR3 is 14 amino acids. CDR3 sequence reads: CASSSGGTGDEQYF. The CDR3 bases are TGTGCCAGCAGCTCAGGTGGGACAGGGGACGAGCAGTACTTC. The whole variable domain, filled in from reference TRBV7-9 and TRBJ2-7, reads DTGVSQNPRHKITKRGQNVTFRCDPISEHNRLYWYRQTLGQGPEFLTYFQNEAQLEKSRLLSDRFSAERPKGSFSTLEIQRTEQGDSAMYLCASSSGGTGDEQYFGPGTRLTVT.

V and J are TRBV2 and TRBJ2-3; 16 nucleotides line up with TRBD2. The germline CDR1 and CDR2 sequences are SNHLY and FYNNEI. V trimming: 6 bases; J trimming: 6 bases; junction bases outside the gene matches: 6. The CDR3 sequence is 16 residues long. The CDR3 reads CASSPGTSGRADTQYF. The CDR3 DNA is TGTGCCAGCAGCCCCGGGACTAGCGGGAGGGCCGATACGCAGTATTTT.

A note on this clone: This likely reflects a read error, since a far larger clone is one base away. V and J are TRBV7-2 and TRBJ2-4; D is undetermined. The CDR3 sequence is 13 residues long. V was cut by 8 bases and J by 3 bases, with 11 bases left in between. CDR1 and CDR2 from the germline V gene are SGHTA and FQGNSA. The CDR3 spells CASRYTDKNIQYF. In DNA, the CDR3 is TGTGCCAGCCGATACACGGACAAAAACATTCAGTACTTC. The variable domain in full, completed from reference TRBV7-2 and TRBJ2-4, reads GAGVSQSPSNKVTEKGKDVELRCDPISGHTALYWYRQSLGQGLEFLIYFQGNSAPDKSGLPSDRFSAERTGGSVSTLTIQRTQQEDSAVYLCASRYTDKNIQYFGAGTRLSVL.

This chain connects TRBV19 to TRBJ2-7; no reliable D call. The CDR3 spans 13 residues. With 2 bases removed from V and 0 bases from J, the gap between germline ends came to 5 bases. Germline-derived CDR1 and CDR2 are LNHDA and SQIVND (reference sequence). The CDR3 sequence is CASSITASYEQYF. Here the CDR3 DNA reads TGTGCCAGTAGTATAACAGCCTCCTACGAGCAGTACTTC.

Turning to this clone: This likely reflects a read error, since a far larger clone is one base away. V is TRBV11-3 and J is TRBJ2-3; no clear D. The CDR3 has 13 amino acids. Trimming pared 0 bases from V and 2 bases from J, leaving 3 bases between. In germline, CDR1 is SGHNT, CDR2 YENEEA. Written as DNA, the CDR3 is TGTGCCAGCAGCTTAGAGGTCACAGATACGCAGTATTTT. It is translated as CASSLEVTDTQYF.

The gene calls are TRBV15 and TRBJ1-3; D uncertain. CDR3 length equals 17 residues. Germline V lookup: CDR1 LNHNV, CDR2 YYDKDF (reference sequence). V shed 0 bases and J shed 3 bases, with 15 bases lying between them. The CDR3 nucleotides are TGTGCCACCAGCAGAGATCCCGCTTCCGGCGGTGGAAACACCATATATTTT. It yields the protein CATSRDPASGGGNTIYF.

As concerns this clone: A single base is all that separates this from a far larger clone, so a read error is likely. The gene calls are TRBV10-3 and TRBJ2-1; TRBD2 agrees at 10 bases. CDR1 is ENHRY, CDR2 SYGVKD, per germline. The CDR3 spans 15 residues. The CDR3 loop reads CAISLGLADYNEQLF. CDR3 coding DNA: TGTGCCATCAGCCTCGGACTAGCGGACTACAATGAGCAGCTCTTC.

This chain joins TRBV19 and TRBJ1-5, with D unresolved. Per the germline V gene, CDR1 is LNHDA and CDR2 is SQIVND (reference sequence). V shed 6 bases and J shed 5 bases, with 8 bases lying between them. This CDR3 is built from 12 residues. This CDR3 is CASSRAYQPQHF. CDR3 sequence (DNA): TGTGCCAGTAGCCGGGCGTATCAGCCCCAGCATTTT.

The chain employs TRBV7-7 and TRBJ2-5; perhaps TRBD1 as D (6 bases). The CDR3 is 14 residues long. Trimming took off 5 bases at V and 5 bases at J, with 15 bases between the two ends. Germline assignment: CDR1 SSHAT and CDR2 FNYEAQ (reference sequence). Here the CDR3 DNA reads TGTGCCAGCAGCACGGACAGAGGGGCCGAGACCCAGTACTTC. Its protein product is CASSTDRGAETQYF.

A note on this clone: At one boundary the junction diverges from the germline segment, which might be a read error. The V gene is TRBV11-2, the J gene TRBJ2-7; 7 bases are a match to TRBD1. This CDR3 has 13 amino acids. Germline CDR1 reads SGHAT; CDR2 reads FQNNGV. The CDR3 here is CASSLARQGVNSF. CDR3 bases: TGTGCCAGCAGCTTAGCTCGGCAGGGGGTTAATTCGTTC.

The rearrangement uses TRBV11-2 and TRBJ2-1; TRBD2 matches at 7 bases. The CDR3 length is 17 residues. Losses at the gene ends were 2 bases for V and 4 bases for J; bases not matched to a gene: 11. Germline CDR1 and CDR2: SGHAT and FQNNGV. The CDR3 coding sequence is TGTGCCAGCAGCTTATTAGGCGGGAGAACGATGTACAATGAGCAGTTCTTC. It is translated as CASSLLGGRTMYNEQFF.

Worth noting for this clone: This sequence is one base from a far larger clone and is likely a read error. CDR3 protein: CASRPPGSSYEQYF. The CDR3 DNA reads TGTGCCAGCAGACCCCCGGGAAGCTCTTACGAGCAGTACTTC. The chain couples TRBV25-1 to TRBJ2-7, with D perhaps matching TRBD2 (5 bases). The V end was cut by 6 bases, the J end by 4 bases, with 16 bases between. The germline gives CDR1 MGHDK, CDR2 SYGVNS. The CDR3 is 14 amino acids.

Comments on this clone: This likely traces to a read error, being one base from a far larger clone. The chain joins TRBV4-3 to TRBJ2-6, with D uncertain. The V gene's germline CDR1 is LGHNA and CDR2 YSLEER. The CDR3 is 16 residues long. CDR3: CANSQEMSSGANVLTF. CDR3 sequence (DNA): TGCGCCAACAGCCAAGAAATGAGCTCTGGGGCCAACGTCCTGACTTTC.

The V call is TRBV2, the J call TRBJ2-5, with D perhaps being TRBD1 or TRBD2 (6 bases each). Trimming left V 4 bases short and J 5 bases short, with 14 bases between. Looked up from germline, CDR1 is SNHLY and CDR2 is FYNNEI. The CDR3 has 14 amino acids. The CDR3 DNA sequence: TGTGCCAGCAGTGGACATAGGAGGGGGGAGACCCAGTACTTC. This translates into CASSGHRRGETQYF.

This clone appeared a single time. The V call is TRBV9, the J call TRBJ2-5, with TRBD2 identical over 9 bases. Trimming removed 0 bases from V and 3 bases from J; junction bases left unmatched: 0. The CDR3 has 14 amino acids. CDR1 SGDLS and CDR2 YYNGEE come from the germline V gene. The CDR3 loop is CASSVVAGEETQYF. CDR3 DNA: TGTGCCAGCAGCGTAGTAGCGGGGGAAGAGACCCAGTACTTC.

The J gene is TRBJ2-3, the V gene TRBV27, with 11 bases aligning to TRBD2. Germline V gene data show CDR1 as MNHEY and CDR2 as SMNVEV (reference sequence). This CDR3 has 16 amino acids. The junction had 7 bases not matched to a gene; V was cut back by 5 bases and J by 3 bases. The CDR3 loop is CASSHLAGGGTDTQYF. CDR3 nucleotide sequence: TGTGCCAGCAGTCACCTAGCGGGAGGAGGGACAGATACGCAGTATTTT.

The chain joins TRBV2 to TRBJ2-2; 9 nucleotides match TRBD2. Germline V gene sequence: CDR1 SNHLY, CDR2 FYNNEI. V gave up 6 bases and J gave up 4 bases; unmatched junction bases: 6. CDR3 length equals 15 residues. The CDR3 sequence is CASRSLAGITGELFF. The CDR3 DNA is TGTGCCAGCAGATCCCTAGCGGGAATCACCGGGGAGCTGTTTTTT.

This chain connects TRBV28 to TRBJ1-1, with D perhaps TRBD1 (6 bases). CDR1 and CDR2 (germline): MDHEN, SYDVKM. The V end lost 5 bases, the J end lost 4 bases, and 14 bases lay between the germline ends. CDR3 length: 14 amino acids. As DNA, the CDR3 is TGTGCCAGCAGTCCGGGACAAGGAATCACTGAAGCTTTCTTT. Protein sequence: CASSPGQGITEAFF.

This clone was seen a few times. A much bigger clone sits one base away, suggesting this may be a read error. The V and J genes are TRBV19 and TRBJ1-5; D ambiguous. The CDR3 spans 15 residues. Per germline, CDR1 LNHDA and CDR2 SQIVND (reference sequence). V was pared by 2 bases and J by 4 bases, with 12 bases between. As DNA, the CDR3 is TGTGCCAGTAGTATATGTTCGAGGGCTAATCAGCCCCAGCATTTT. Its protein product is CASSICSRANQPQHF.

This clone was found a few times. This chain links TRBV5-1 with TRBJ2-7; 10 bases match TRBD2. The CDR3 loop spans 19 amino acids. V shed 1 base and J 6 bases; nucleotides not matched to a gene: 19. CDR1 is SGHRS, CDR2 YFSETQ, per germline. The CDR3 region is CASSLISASGSMTDGEQYF. The DNA of the CDR3 is TGCGCCAGCAGCTTGATCTCGGCTAGCGGGAGTATGACAGATGGCGAGCAGTACTTC.

The V and J genes are TRBV7-6 and TRBJ1-1; TRBD1 aligns across 8 bases. CDR3 length: 13 residues. Trimming at V came to 1 base and at J to 14 bases, leaving 9 bases not matched to a gene. Germline V gene lookup returns CDR1 SGHVS and CDR2 FNYEAQ. The CDR3, as DNA: TGTGCCAGCAGCTTAGGCAAAGGGACAGGTTTATTCTTT. This encodes CASSLGKGTGLFF. Filled out from reference TRBV7-6 and TRBJ1-1, the complete variable domain reads GAGVSQSPRYKVTKRGQDVALRCDPISGHVSLYWYRQALGQGPEFLTYFNYEAQQDKSGLPNDRFSAERPEGSISTLTIQRTEQRDSAMYRCASSLGKGTGLFFGQGTRLTVV.